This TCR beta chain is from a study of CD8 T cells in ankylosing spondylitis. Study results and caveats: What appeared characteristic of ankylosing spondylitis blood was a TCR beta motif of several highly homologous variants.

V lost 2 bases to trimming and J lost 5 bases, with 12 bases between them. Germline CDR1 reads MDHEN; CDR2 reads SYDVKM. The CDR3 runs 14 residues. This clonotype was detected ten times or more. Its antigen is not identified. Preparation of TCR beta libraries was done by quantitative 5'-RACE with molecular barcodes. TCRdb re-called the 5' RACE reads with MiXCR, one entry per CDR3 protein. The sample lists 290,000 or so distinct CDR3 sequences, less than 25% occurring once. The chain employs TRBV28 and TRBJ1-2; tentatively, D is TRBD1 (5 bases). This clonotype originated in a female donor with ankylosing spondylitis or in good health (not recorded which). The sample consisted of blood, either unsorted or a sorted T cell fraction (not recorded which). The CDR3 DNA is TGTGCCAGCAGTTTAGGGGGGGTTCGTTATGGCTACACCTTC. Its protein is CASSLGGVRYGYTF.